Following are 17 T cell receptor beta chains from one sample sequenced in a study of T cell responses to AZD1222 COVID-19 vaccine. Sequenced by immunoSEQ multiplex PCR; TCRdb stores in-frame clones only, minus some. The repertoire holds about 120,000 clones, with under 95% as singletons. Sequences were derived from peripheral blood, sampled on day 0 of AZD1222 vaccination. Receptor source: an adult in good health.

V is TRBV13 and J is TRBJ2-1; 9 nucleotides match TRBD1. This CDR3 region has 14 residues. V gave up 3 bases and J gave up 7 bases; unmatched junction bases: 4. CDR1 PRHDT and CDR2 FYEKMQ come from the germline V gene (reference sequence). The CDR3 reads CASSLGTGWNEQFF. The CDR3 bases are TGTGCCAGCAGCTTGGGGACAGGGTGGAATGAGCAGTTCTTC.

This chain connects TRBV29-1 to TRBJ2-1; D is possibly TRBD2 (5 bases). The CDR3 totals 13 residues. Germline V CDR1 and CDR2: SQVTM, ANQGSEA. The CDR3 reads CSLIPGTYNEQFF. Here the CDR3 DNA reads TGCAGTCTCATTCCGGGAACCTACAATGAGCAGTTCTTC.

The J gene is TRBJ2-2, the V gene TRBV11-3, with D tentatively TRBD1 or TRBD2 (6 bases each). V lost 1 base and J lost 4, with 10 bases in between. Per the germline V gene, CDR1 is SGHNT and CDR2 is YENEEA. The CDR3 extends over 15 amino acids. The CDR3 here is CASSLGRGITGELFF. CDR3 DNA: TGTGCCAGCAGCTTAGGGAGGGGGATCACCGGGGAGCTGTTTTTT.

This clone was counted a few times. CDR3 DNA sequence: TGTGCCTGGAGTTTTATGGGTCAGCCCCAGCATTTT. Its translation: CAWSFMGQPQHF. The chain links TRBV30 to TRBJ1-5; D not certain. Trimming removed 2 bases from V and 6 bases from J, with 8 bases in between. CDR3 length equals 12 residues. Germline values: CDR1 GTSNPN, CDR2 SVGIG (reference sequence).

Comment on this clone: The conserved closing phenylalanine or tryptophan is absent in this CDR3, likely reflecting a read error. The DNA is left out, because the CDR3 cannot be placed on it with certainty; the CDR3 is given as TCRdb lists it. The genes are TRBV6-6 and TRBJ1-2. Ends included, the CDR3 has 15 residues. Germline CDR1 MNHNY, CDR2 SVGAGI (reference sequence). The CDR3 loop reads CASSYSPRERETSYH.

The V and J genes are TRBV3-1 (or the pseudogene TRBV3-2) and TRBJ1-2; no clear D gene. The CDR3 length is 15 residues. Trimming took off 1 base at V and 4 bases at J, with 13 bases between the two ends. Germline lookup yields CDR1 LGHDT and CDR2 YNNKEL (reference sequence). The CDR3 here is CASSQVGGSGYGYTF. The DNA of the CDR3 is TGTGCCAGCAGCCAAGTGGGTGGGTCGGGCTATGGCTACACCTTC.

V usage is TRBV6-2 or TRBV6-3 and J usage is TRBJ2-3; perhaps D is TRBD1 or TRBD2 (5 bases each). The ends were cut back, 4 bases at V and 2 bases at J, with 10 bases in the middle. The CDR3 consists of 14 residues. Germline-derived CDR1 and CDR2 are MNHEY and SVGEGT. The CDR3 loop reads CASSLGPHTDTQYF. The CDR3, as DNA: TGTGCCAGCAGTTTGGGACCGCACACAGATACGCAGTATTTT.

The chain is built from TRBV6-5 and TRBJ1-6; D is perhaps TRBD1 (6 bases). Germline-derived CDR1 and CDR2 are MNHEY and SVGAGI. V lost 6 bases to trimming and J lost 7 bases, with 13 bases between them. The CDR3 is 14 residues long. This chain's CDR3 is CASRKWDINSPLHF. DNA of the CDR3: TGTGCCAGCAGAAAGTGGGACATAAATTCACCCCTCCACTTT.

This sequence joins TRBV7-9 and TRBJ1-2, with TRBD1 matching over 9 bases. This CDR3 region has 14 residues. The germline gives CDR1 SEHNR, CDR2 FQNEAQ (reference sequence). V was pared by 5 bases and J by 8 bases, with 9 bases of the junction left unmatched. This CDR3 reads CASSPGTGSGGYTF. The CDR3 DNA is TGTGCCAGCAGCCCCGGGACAGGGTCTGGGGGCTACACCTTC.

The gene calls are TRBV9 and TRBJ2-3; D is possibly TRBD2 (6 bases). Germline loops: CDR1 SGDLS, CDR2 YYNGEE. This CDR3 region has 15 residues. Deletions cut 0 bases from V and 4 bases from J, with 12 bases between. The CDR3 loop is CASSVGMGGADTQYF. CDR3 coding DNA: TGTGCCAGCAGCGTAGGAATGGGCGGGGCAGATACGCAGTATTTT.

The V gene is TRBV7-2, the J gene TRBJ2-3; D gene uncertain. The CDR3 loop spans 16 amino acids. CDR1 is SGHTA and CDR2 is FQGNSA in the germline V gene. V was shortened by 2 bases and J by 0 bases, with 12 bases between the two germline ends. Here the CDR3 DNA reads TGTGCCAGCAGCTTATCAGTTGCCTATAGCACAGATACGCAGTATTTT. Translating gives CASSLSVAYSTDTQYF.

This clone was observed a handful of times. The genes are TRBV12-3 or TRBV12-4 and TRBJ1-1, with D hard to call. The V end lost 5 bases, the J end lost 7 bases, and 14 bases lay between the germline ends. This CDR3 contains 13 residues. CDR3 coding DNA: TGTGCCAGCAGTCCCAGAAGGGCGGATGAAGCTTTCTTT. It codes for CASSPRRADEAFF.

CDR3 in amino acids: CASSLGQLNTGELFF. DNA of the CDR3: TGTGCCAGCAGCTTGGGGCAGCTAAACACCGGGGAGCTGTTTTTT. J is TRBJ2-2 and V is TRBV5-4; D gene ambiguous. The germline gives CDR1 SGHNT, CDR2 YYREEE (reference sequence). There are 15 residues in the CDR3. The germline V and J ends were trimmed by 0 bases and 2 bases, with 8 bases remaining between them. Filled out from reference TRBV5-4 and TRBJ2-2, the complete variable domain reads ETGVTQSPTHLIKTRGQQVTLRCSSQSGHNTVSWYQQALGQGPQFIFQYYREEENGRGNFPPRFSGLQFPNYSSELNVNALELDDSALYLCASSLGQLNTGELFFGEGSRLTVL.

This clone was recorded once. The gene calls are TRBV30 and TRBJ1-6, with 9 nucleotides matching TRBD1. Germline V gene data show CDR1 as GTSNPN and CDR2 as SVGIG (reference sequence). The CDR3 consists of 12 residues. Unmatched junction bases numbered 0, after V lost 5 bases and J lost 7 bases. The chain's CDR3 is CAWDRGNSPLHF. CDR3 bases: TGTGCCTGGGACAGGGGGAATTCACCCCTCCACTTT.

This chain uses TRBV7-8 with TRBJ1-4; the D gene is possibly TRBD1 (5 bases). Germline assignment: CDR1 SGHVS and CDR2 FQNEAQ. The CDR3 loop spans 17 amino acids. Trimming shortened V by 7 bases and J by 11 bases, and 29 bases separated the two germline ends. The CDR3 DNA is TGTGCCAGCACCGATACAAGGGGCACAGGCCCGAAGTGGAAACTGTTTTTT. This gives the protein CASTDTRGTGPKWKLFF.

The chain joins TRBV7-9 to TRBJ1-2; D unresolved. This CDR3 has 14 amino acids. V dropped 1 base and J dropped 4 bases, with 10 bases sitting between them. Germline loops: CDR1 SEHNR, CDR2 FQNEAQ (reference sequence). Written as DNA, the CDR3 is TGTGCCAGCAGCTTAGGTGGTAGAGGCTATGGCTACACCTTC. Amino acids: CASSLGGRGYGYTF.

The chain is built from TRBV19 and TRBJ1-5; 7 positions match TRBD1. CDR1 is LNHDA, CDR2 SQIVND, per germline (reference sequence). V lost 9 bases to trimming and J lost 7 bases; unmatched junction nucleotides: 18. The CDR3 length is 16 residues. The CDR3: CARYRGTLGGPQPQHF. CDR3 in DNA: TGTGCCAGGTACCGTGGAACTTTAGGGGGCCCCCAGCCCCAGCATTTT.